Listed below are T cell receptor beta chains from one sample, sequenced in a study of blood T cells in healthy people across ages. TCRdb recomputed calls from the 5' RACE reads with MiXCR, one row per CDR3 protein. The data contain 600,000 to 650,000 distinct CDR3 sequences, roughly 50% of them singletons. The sequencing input was blood. These receptors were collected from a man between 60 and 70 years old in good health. CDR3s include the opening cysteine and the closing phenylalanine or tryptophan.

CASSDPGQGNYEQYF | 15 | - | TRBV10-2
CSVLGTGVDYGYTF | 14 | TRBJ1-2 | TRBV29-1
CASSLGQGDRETQYF | 15 | TRBJ2-5 | TRBV18
CASARQGAWNEQYF | 14 | TRBJ2-7 | TRBV6-5
CSTGQQRGQFF | 11 | TRBJ2-1 | TRBV29-1
CASSYSDRARRGYTF | 15 | TRBJ1-2 | TRBV6-5
CSVTSSAPRGAQETQYF | 17 | TRBJ2-5 | TRBV20-1
CASSLRTGNEKLFF | 14 | TRBJ1-4 | TRBV5-1
CASGALTNYNEQFF | 14 | TRBJ2-1 | TRBV7-2
CSAREPETVSHGYTF | 15 | TRBJ1-2 | TRBV20-1
CSARTGQEPCIQYF | 14 | TRBJ2-4 | TRBV20-1